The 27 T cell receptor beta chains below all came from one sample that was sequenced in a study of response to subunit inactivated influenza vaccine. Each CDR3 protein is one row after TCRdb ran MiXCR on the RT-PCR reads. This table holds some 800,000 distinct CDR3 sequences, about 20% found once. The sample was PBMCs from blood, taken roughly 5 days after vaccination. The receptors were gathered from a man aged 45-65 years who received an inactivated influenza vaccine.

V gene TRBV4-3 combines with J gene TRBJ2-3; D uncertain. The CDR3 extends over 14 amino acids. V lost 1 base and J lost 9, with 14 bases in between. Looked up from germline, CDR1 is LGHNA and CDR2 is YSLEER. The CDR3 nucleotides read TGCGCCAGCAGCCAAGTTTGGAGTTCCGGCACGCAGTATTTT. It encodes CASSQVWSSGTQYF.

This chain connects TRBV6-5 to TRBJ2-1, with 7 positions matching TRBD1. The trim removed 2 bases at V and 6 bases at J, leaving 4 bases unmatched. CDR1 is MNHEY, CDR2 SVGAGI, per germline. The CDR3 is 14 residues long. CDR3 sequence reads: CASSYVPGGNEQFF. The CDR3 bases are TGTGCCAGCAGTTACGTCCCAGGGGGCAATGAGCAGTTCTTC.

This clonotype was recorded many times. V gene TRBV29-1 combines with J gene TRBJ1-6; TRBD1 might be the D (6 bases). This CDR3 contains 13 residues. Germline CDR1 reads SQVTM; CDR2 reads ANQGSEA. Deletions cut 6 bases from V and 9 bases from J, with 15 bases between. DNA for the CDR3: TGCAGCGTACGGACAGATGAAGGTTCACCCCTCCACTTT. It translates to CSVRTDEGSPLHF.

The CDR3 here is CASSQDAQGNLNEQFF. In nucleotides, the CDR3 is TGTGCCAGCAGCCAAGACGCCCAGGGGAACCTAAATGAGCAGTTCTTC. The chain is built from TRBV4-2 and TRBJ2-1; TRBD1 is a possible D gene (6 bases). CDR1 and CDR2 (germline): LGHNA, YNFKEQ. The ends were cut back, 0 bases at V and 7 bases at J, with 16 bases in the middle. The length of the CDR3 is 16 residues.

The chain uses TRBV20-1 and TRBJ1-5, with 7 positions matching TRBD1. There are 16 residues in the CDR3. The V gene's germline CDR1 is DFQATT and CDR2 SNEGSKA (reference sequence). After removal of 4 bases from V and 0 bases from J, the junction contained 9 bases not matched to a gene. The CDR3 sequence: CSAMSQGGRSNQPQHF. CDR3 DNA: TGCAGTGCTATGAGCCAGGGGGGACGTAGCAATCAGCCCCAGCATTTT.

The CDR3 spells CASSQDYIAGQVHEQYF. CDR3 in DNA: TGCGCCAGCAGCCAAGACTATATCGCGGGACAGGTCCACGAGCAGTACTTC. This sequence joins TRBV4-1 and TRBJ2-7, with 8 nucleotides matching TRBD1. Looked up from germline, CDR1 is MGHRA and CDR2 is YSYEKL. The V and J ends lost 0 bases and 5 bases, in that order; junction bases with no gene match: 12. This CDR3 has 17 amino acids.

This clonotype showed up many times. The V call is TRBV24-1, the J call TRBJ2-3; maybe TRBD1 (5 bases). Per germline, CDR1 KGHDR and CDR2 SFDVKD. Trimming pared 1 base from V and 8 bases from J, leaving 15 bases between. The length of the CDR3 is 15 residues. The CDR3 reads CATSDFGHGDLTQYF. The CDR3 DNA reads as TGTGCCACCAGTGATTTCGGACATGGAGACCTTACGCAGTATTTT.

The chain's CDR3 is CASSLGTELYF. In DNA, the CDR3 is TGTGCCAGCAGTTTGGGGACGGAGCTATATTTT. V gene TRBV27 combines with J gene TRBJ2-3, with D perhaps TRBD1 or TRBD2 (5 bases each). The CDR3 length is 11 residues. Per the germline V gene, CDR1 is MNHEY and CDR2 is SMNVEV (reference sequence). The V end was cut by 3 bases, the J end by 15 bases, with 13 bases between.

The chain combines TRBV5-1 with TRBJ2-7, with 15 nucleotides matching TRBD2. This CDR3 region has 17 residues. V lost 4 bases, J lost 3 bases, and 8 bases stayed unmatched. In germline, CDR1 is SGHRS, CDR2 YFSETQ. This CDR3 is CASSGPGLAGGLYEQYF. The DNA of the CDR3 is TGCGCCAGCAGCGGACCGGGACTAGCGGGGGGTCTCTACGAGCAGTACTTC. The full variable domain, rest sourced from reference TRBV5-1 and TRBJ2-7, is KAGVTQTPRYLIKTRGQQVTLSCSPISGHRSVSWYQQTPGQGLQFLFEYFSETQRNKGNFPGRFSGRQFSNSRSEMNVSTLELGDSALYLCASSGPGLAGGLYEQYFGPGTRLTVT.

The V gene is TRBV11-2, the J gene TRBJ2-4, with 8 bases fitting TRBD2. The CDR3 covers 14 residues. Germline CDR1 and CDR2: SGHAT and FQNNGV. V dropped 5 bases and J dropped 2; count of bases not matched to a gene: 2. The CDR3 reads CASSTGGTKNIQYF. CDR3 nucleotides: TGTGCCAGCAGCACGGGAGGGACCAAAAACATTCAGTACTTC.

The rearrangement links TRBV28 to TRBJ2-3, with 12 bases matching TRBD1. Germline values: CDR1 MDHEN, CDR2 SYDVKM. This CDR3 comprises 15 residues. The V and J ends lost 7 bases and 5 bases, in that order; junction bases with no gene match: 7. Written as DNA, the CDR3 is TGTGCCAGCACCCTAGGGACAGGGGGCGTAGATACGCAGTATTTT. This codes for CASTLGTGGVDTQYF.

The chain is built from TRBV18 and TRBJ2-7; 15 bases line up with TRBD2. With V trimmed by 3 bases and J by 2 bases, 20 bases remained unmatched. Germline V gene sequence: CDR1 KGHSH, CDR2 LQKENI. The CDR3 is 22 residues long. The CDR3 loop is CASSPREDFTGLAGGEPYEQYF. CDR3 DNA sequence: TGTGCCAGCTCACCGCGTGAAGACTTCACGGGACTAGCGGGGGGCGAACCCTACGAGCAGTACTTC.

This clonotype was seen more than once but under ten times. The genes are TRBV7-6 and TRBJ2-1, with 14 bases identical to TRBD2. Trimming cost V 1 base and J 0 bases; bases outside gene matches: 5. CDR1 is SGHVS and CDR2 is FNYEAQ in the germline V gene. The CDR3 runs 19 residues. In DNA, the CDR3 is TGTGCCAGCAGCTTAGTTAGGACTAGCGGGGGGAGCTCCTACAATGAGCAGTTCTTC. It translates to CASSLVRTSGGSSYNEQFF.

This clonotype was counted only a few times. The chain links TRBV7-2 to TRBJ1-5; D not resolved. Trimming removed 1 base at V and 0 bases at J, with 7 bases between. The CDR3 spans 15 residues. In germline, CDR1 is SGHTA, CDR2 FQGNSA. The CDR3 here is CASSLVTNSNQPQHF. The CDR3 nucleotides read TGTGCCAGCAGCTTAGTGACAAATAGCAATCAGCCCCAGCATTTT.

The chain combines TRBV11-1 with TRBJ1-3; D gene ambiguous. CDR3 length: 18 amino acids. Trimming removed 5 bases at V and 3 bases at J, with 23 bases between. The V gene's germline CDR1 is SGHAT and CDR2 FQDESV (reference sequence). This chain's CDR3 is CASSLLGLAQQFGNTIYF. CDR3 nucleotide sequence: TGTGCCAGCAGCCTATTAGGACTCGCACAGCAATTTGGAAACACCATATATTTT.

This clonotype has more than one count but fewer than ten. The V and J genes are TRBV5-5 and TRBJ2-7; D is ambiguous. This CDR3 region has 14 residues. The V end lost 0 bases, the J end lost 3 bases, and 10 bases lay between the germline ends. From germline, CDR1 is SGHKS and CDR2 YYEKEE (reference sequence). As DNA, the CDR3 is TGTGCCAGCAGCTTGGGCTCCTCCTACTACGAGCAGTACTTC. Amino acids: CASSLGSSYYEQYF.

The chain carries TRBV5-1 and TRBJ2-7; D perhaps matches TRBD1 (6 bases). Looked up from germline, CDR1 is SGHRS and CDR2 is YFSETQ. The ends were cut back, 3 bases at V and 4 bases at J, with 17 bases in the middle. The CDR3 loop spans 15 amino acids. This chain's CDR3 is CASSSTQGQWYEQYF. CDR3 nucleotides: TGCGCCAGCAGCTCAACGCAAGGACAGTGGTACGAGCAGTACTTC.

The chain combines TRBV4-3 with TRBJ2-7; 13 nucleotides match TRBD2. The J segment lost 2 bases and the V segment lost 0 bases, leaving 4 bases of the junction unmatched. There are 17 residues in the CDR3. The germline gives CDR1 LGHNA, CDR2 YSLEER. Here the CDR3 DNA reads TGCGCCAGCAGCCAAGATTGGGGGACTAGCGGGGCCTACGAGCAGTACTTC. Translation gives CASSQDWGTSGAYEQYF.

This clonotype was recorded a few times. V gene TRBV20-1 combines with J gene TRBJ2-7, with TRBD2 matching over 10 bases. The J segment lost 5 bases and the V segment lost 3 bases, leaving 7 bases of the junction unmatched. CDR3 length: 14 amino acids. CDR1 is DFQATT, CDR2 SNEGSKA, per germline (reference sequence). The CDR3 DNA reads TGCAGTGCTAGCGCTAGCGGGAGAAGCGACGAGCAGTACTTC. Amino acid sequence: CSASASGRSDEQYF.

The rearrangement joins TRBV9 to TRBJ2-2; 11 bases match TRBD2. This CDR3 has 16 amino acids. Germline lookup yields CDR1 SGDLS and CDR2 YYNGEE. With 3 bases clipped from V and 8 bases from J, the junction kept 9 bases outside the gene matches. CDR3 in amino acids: CASSAVAGGLSGELFF. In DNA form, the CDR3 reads TGTGCCAGCAGCGCCGTAGCGGGAGGGCTATCAGGGGAGCTGTTTTTT.

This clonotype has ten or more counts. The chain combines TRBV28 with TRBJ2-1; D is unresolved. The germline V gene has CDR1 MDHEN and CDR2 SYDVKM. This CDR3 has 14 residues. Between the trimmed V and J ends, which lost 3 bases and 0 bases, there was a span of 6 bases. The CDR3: CASSFPSSYNEQFF. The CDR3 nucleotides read TGTGCCAGCAGTTTCCCGAGCTCCTACAATGAGCAGTTCTTC.

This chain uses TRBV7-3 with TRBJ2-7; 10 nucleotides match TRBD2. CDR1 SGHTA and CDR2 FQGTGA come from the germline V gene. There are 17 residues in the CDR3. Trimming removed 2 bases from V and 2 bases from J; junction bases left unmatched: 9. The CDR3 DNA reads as TGTGCCAGCAGCTTATTTACCGGGACTAGCGTTACCTACGAGCAGTACTTC. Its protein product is CASSLFTGTSVTYEQYF.

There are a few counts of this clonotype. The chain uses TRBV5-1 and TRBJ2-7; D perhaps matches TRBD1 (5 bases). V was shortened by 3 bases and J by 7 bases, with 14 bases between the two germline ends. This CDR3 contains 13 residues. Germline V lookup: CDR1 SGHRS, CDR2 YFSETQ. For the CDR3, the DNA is TGCGCCAGCAGCTACCAGACAGCCTGGGAGCAGTACTTC. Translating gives CASSYQTAWEQYF.

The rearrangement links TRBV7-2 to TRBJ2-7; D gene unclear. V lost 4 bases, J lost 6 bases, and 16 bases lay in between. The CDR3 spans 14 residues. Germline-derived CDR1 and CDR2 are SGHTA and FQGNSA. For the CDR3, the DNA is TGTGCCAGCAGCTCGAAAAATGGCGTAGGCGAGCAGTACTTC. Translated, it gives CASSSKNGVGEQYF.

The CDR3 here is CASRGRDREFAGGVETQYF. CDR3 coding DNA: TGTGCCAGCAGGGGTCGGGACAGGGAGTTCGCGGGAGGGGTAGAGACCCAGTACTTC. The chain employs TRBV12-3 or TRBV12-4 and TRBJ2-5; D is tentatively TRBD1 or TRBD2 (9 bases each). Trimming removed 6 bases at V and 4 bases at J, with 30 bases between. This CDR3 spans 19 amino acids.

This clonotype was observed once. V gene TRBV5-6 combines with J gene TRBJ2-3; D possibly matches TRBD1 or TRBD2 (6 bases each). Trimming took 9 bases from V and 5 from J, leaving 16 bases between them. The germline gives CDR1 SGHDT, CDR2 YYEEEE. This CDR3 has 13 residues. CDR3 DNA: TGTGCCATGAACCCGGGGGCCATAGATACGCAGTATTTT. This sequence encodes CAMNPGAIDTQYF.

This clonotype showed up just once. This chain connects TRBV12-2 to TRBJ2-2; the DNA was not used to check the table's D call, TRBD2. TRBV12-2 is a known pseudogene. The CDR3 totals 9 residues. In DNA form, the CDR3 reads TGTGCCGGGAGTGGGGAGCTGTTTTTT. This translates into CAGSGELFF.